The rows below give T cell receptor beta chains drawn from one sample of a study of T cell clonotyping in hematopoietic cell transplantation. Data came from immunoSEQ multiplex PCR; TCRdb stores just in-frame clones and leaves some out. The table records about 45,000 clones, around 83% of them present only once. The material was peripheral blood mononuclear cells, obtained before stem cell transplant. These TCRs come from a man in his sixties with myelodysplastic syndrome. Some clones in this sample may be carry-over from other donors' samples. CDR3s include the opening cysteine and the closing phenylalanine or tryptophan. Each record gives: CDR3 DNA, CDR3 protein, D gene, V gene, J gene. The D gene is left open where the match is weak.

TGCGCCAGCAGCCAGACCGGGACAGGGGTAACCATCTTC	CASSQTGTGVTIF	TRBD1	TRBV4-3	TRBJ1-2
TGTGCCAGCAGCTTAGGGGGGACCACAGATACGCAGTATTTT	CASSLGGTTDTQYF	-	TRBV11-1	TRBJ2-3
TGCGCCAGCAGCCTATCAGGGATATTAGACACTGAAGCTTTCTTT	CASSLSGILDTEAFF	-	TRBV5-1	TRBJ1-1
TGTGCCAGTAGGTTTTTCGTAGGGGCACTCGGGCGGGAGCTGTTTTTT	CASRFFVGALGRELFF	-	TRBV19	TRBJ2-2
TGTGCCTGGGGTTGGGGCGGGACAGGGACAGATACGCAGTATTTT	CAWGWGGTGTDTQYF	TRBD1	TRBV30	TRBJ2-3
TGTGCCAGCAGCAACGGACAGGGCTCATCCACCTCGGGCTACACCTTC	CASSNGQGSSTSGYTF	TRBD1	TRBV7-9	TRBJ1-2
TGTGCCAGTAGTATAACAGGGATATCTGGAAACACCATATATTTT	CASSITGISGNTIYF	-	TRBV19	TRBJ1-3
TGTGCCTGGAGTAGGGATAGCTCTGGGGCCAACGTCCTGACTTTC	CAWSRDSSGANVLTF	-	TRBV30	TRBJ2-6
TGTGCCAGCAGCTTACATGGGGAGACCCAGTACTTC	CASSLHGETQYF	-	TRBV7-6	TRBJ2-5
TGTGCCAGCAGCTTTGGTGGGACCCAGTACTTC	CASSFGGTQYF	-	TRBV7-9	TRBJ2-5
TGTGCCAGCAGTTACTCAAGACAGGGGGCGGGTGAGCAGTACTTC	CASSYSRQGAGEQYF	TRBD1	TRBV6-6	TRBJ2-7
TGTGCCAGTCTCCGGGACAGGGCTGAAGGCTACACCTTC	CASLRDRAEGYTF	TRBD1	TRBV2	TRBJ1-2
TGTGCCAGCAGCATGAACGACAGGGAAGGCAATCAGCCCCAGCATTTT	CASSMNDREGNQPQHF	TRBD1	TRBV7-8	TRBJ1-5